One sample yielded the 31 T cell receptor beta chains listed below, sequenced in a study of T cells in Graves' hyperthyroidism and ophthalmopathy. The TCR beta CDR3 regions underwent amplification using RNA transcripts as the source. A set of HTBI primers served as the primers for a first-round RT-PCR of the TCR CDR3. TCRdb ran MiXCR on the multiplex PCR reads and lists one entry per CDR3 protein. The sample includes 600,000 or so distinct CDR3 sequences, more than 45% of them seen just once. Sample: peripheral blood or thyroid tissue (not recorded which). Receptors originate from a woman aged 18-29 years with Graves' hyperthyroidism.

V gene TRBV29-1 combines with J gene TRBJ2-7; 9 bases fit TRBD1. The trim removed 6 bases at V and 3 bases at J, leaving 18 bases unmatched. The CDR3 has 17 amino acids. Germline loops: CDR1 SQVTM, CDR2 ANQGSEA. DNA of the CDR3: TGCAGCGTCCTACCCCTACAGGGGGCAATCTATGGCTACGAGCAGTACTTC. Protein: CSVLPLQGAIYGYEQYF.

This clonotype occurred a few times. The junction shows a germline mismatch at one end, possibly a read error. The CDR3 coding sequence is TGTGCCAGCAGTTACTCGAGGGGGCCCGCGTATGGCTACACCTTC. Its translation is CASSYSRGPAYGYTF. This chain connects TRBV10-3 to TRBJ1-2, with 7 bases aligning to TRBD1. The CDR3 extends over 15 amino acids. Germline V gene sequence: CDR1 ENHRY, CDR2 SYGVKD.

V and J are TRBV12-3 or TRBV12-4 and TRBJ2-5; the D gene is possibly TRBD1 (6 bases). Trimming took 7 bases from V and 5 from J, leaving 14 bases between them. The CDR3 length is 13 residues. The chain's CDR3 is CASKSLRGETQYF. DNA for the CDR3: TGTGCCAGCAAATCTCTGAGGGGGGAGACCCAGTACTTC.

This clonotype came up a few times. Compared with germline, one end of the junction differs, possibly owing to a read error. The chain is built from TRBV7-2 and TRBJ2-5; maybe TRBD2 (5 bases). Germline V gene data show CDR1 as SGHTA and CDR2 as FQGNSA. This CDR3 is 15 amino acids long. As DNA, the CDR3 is TGCGCCAGCAGCCCTCGGACCAGCCGGGGAGAGTCCCAGTACTTC. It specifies CASSPRTSRGESQYF.

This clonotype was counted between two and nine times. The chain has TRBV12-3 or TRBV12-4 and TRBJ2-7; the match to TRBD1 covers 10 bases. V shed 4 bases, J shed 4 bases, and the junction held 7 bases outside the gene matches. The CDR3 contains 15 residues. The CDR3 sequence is CASSSPGTGAYEQYF. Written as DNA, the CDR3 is TGTGCCAGCAGTTCCCCCGGGACAGGGGCGTACGAGCAGTACTTC.

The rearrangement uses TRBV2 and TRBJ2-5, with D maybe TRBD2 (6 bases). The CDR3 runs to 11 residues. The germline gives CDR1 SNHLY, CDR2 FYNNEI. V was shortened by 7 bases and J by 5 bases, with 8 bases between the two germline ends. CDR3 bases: TGTGCCAGCAATCGGGGGGAGACCCAGTACTTC. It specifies CASNRGETQYF.

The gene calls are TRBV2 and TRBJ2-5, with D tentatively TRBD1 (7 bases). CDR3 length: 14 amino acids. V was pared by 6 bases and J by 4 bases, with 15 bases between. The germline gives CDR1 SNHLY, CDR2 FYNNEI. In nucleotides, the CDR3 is TGTGCCAGCAGAGCTACAGGGGAGGTAGAGACCCAGTACTTC. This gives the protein CASRATGEVETQYF. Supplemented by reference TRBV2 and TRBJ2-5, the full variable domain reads EPEVTQTPSHQVTQMGQEVILRCVPISNHLYFYWYRQILGQKVEFLVSFYNNEISEKSEIFDDQFSVERPDGSNFTLKIRSTKLEDSAMYFCASRATGEVETQYFGPGTRLLVL.

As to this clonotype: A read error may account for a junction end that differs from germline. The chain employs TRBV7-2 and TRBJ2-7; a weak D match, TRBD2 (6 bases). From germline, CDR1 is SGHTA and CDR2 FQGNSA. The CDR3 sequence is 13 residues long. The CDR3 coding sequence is TGTGCCAGCAGCTTGGGGGGAACCTACGGGCAGTACTTC. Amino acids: CASSLGGTYGQYF.

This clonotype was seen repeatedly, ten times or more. The CDR3 DNA is TGTGCCACCAGTGTACAGGGTGATGGCTACACCTTC. Encoded protein: CATSVQGDGYTF. The V call is TRBV24-1, the J call TRBJ1-2; possibly TRBD1 for D (6 bases). CDR3 size: 12 residues. The V end was cut by 5 bases, the J end by 6 bases, with 9 bases between. Germline V gives CDR1 KGHDR, CDR2 SFDVKD.

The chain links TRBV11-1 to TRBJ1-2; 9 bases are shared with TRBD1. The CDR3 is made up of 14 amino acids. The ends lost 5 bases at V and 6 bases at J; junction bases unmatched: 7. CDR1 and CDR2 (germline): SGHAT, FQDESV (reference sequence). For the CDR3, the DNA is TGTGCCAGCAGCGCTATGGACAGGGGAGATGGCTACACCTTC. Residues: CASSAMDRGDGYTF.

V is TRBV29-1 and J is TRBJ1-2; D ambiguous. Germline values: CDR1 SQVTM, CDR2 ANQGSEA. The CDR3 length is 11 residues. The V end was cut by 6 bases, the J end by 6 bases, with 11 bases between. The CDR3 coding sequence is TGCAGCGTGCCAACGGTCGATGGCTACACCTTC. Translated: CSVPTVDGYTF.

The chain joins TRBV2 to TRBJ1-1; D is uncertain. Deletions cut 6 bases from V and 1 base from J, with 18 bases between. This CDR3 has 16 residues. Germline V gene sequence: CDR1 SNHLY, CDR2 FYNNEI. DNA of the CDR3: TGTGCCAGCAGCTTGGAAGCCCGACAACCGAACACTGAAGCTTTCTTT. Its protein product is CASSLEARQPNTEAFF.

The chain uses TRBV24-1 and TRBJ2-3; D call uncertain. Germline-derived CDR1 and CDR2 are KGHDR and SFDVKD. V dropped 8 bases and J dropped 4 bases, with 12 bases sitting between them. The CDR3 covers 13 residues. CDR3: CATTGSEADTQYF. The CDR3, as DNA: TGTGCCACCACCGGAAGCGAGGCAGATACGCAGTATTTT.

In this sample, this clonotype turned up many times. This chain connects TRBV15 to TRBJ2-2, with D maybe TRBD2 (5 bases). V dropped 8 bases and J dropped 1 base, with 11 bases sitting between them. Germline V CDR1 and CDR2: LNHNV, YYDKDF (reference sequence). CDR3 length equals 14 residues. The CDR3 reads CATLRGLNTGELFF. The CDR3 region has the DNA TGTGCCACCCTCCGGGGTCTGAACACCGGGGAGCTGTTTTTT.

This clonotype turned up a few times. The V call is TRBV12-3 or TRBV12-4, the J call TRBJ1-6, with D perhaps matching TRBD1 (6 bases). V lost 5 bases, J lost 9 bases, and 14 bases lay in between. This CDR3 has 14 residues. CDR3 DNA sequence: TGTGCCAGCAGTCAAACAGGGATGGTTTCACCCCTCCACTTT. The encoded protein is CASSQTGMVSPLHF.

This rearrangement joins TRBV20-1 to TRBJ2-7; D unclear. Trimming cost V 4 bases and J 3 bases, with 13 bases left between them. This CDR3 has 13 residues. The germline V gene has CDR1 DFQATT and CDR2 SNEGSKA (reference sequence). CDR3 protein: CSAIRYSGYEQYF. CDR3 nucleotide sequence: TGCAGTGCTATTCGTTATTCCGGCTACGAGCAGTACTTC.

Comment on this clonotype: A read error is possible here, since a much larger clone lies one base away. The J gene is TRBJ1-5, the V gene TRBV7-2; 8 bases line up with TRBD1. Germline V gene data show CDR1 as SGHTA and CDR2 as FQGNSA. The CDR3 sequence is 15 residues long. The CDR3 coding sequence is TGTGCCAGCAGCTTAGGGACAGGGATCAATCGGCCCCAGCATTTT. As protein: CASSLGTGINRPQHF.

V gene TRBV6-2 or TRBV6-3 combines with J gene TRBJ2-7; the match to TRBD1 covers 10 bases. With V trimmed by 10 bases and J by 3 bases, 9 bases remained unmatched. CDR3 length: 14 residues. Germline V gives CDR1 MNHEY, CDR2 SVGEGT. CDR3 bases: TGTGCCACCTATGGGACAGGGGACTTCTACGAGCAGTACTTC. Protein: CATYGTGDFYEQYF.

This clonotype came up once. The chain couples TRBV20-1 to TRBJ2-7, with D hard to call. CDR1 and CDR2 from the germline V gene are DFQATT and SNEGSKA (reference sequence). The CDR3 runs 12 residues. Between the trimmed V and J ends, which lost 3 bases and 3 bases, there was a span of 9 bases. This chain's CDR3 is CSASKSGYEQYF. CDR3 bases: TGCAGTGCTAGCAAGTCAGGCTACGAGCAGTACTTC.

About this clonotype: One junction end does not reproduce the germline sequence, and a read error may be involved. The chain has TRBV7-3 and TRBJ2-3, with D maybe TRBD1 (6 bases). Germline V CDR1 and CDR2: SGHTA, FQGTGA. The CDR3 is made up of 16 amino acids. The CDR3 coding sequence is TGCGCCAGCAGCCAAGCCCTAGGGGGTGGCACAGATACGCAGTATTTT. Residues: CASSQALGGGTDTQYF. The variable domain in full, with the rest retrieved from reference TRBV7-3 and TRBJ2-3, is GAGVSQTPSNKVTEKGKYVELRCDPISGHTALYWYRQSLGQGPEFLIYFQGTGAADDSGLPNDRFFAVRPEGSVSTLKIQRTERGDSAVYLCASSQALGGGTDTQYFGPGTRLTVL.

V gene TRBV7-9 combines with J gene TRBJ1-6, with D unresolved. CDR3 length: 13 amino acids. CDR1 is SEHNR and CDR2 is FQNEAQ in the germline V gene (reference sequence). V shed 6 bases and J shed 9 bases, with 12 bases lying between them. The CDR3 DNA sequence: TGTGCCAGCAGAGAGACACGTGGTTCACCCCTCCACTTT. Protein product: CASRETRGSPLHF.

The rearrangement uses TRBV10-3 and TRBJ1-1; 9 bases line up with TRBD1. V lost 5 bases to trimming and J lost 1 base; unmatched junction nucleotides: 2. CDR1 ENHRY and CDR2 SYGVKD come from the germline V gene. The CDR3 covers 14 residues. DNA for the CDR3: TGTGCCATCAGTACGGGACAGGGGAACACTGAAGCTTTCTTT. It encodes CAISTGQGNTEAFF.

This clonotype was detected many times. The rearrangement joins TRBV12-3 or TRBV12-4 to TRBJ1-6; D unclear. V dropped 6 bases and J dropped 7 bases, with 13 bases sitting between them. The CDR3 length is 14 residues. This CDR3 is CASRMGSWNSPLHF. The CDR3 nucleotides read TGTGCCAGCAGGATGGGGTCGTGGAATTCACCCCTCCACTTT.

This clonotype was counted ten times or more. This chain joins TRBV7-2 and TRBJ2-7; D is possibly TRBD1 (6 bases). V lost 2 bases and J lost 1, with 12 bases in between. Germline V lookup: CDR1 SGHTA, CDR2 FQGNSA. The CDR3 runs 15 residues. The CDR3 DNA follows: TGTGCCAGCAGCTTAAGGGGGAGCGCATCCTACGAGCAGTACTTC. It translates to CASSLRGSASYEQYF.

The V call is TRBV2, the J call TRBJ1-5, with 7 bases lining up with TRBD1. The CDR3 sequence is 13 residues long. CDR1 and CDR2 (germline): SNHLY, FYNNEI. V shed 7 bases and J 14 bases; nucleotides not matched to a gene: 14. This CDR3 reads CASTYRDRDYEHF. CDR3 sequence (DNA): TGTGCCAGCACCTACCGGGACAGAGACTACGAGCATTTT.

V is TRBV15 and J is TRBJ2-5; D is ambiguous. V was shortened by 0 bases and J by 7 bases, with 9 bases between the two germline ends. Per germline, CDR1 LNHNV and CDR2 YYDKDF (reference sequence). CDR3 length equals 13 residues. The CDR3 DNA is TGTGCCACCAGCAGAGATCAGCGCGGGACCCAGTACTTC. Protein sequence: CATSRDQRGTQYF.

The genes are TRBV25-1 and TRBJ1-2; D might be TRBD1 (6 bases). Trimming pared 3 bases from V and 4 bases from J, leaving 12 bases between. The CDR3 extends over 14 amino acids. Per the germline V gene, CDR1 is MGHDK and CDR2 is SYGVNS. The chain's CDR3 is CASSDQGIGYGYTF. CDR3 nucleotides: TGTGCCAGCAGTGATCAGGGGATCGGCTATGGCTACACCTTC.

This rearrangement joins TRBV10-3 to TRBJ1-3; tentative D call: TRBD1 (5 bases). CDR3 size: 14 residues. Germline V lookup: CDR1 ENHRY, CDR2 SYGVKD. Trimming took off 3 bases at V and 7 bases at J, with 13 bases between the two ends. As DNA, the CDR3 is TGTGCCATCAGTGATGGGGGGTCAATGAACACCATATATTTT. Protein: CAISDGGSMNTIYF.

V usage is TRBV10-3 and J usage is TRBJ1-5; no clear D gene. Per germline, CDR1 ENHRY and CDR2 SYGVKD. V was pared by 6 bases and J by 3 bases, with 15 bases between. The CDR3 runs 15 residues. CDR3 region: CAISVGRDLNQPQHF. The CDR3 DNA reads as TGTGCCATCAGCGTTGGGCGGGATCTCAATCAGCCCCAGCATTTT.

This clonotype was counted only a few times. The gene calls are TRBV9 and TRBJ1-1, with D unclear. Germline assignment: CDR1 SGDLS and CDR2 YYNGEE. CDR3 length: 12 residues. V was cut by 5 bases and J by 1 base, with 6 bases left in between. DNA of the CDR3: TGTGCCAGCAGAAGGTCGAACACTGAAGCTTTCTTT. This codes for CASRRSNTEAFF. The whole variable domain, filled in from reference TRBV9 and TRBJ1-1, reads DSGVTQTPKHLITATGQRVTLRCSPRSGDLSVYWYQQSLDQGLQFLIQYYNGEERAKGNILERFSAQQFPDLHSELNLSSLELGDSALYFCASRRSNTEAFFGQGTRLTVV.

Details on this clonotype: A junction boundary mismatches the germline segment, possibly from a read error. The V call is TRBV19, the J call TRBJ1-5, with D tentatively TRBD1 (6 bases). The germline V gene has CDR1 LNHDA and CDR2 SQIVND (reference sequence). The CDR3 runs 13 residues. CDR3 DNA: TGTGCCAGTCAGGACAGAGAAAATCGGCCCCAGCATTTT. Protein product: CASQDRENRPQHF.